This T cell receptor beta chain is drawn from a study of breast tumors, draining lymph nodes, adjacent tissues. The CDR3 is made up of 14 amino acids. The junction had 6 bases not matched to a gene; V was cut back by 5 bases and J by 4 bases. Germline assignment: CDR1 SEHNR and CDR2 FQNEAQ (reference sequence). MiXCR was run by TCRdb on the multiplex PCR reads, yielding one entry per CDR3 protein. Counted here are about 180,000 distinct CDR3 sequences, 33% occurring once; the ten biggest clones make up 4.3%. In this sample, this clonotype is medium-sized. Its antigen is undetermined. Samples came from axillary lymph nodes draining the breast cancer. Study conclusions and caveats: Tumor repertoires ranked between lymph nodes and nontumor tissue in diversity, with V and J gene preferences. Compared with basal-like, luminal-like tumors shared significantly more repertoire with nontumor tissue. Data only fit, rather than demonstrated, lymph node origin of most tumor T cells. Most tumor T cells seemingly derive from lymph node, then expand in tumor.

The sequencing input was axillary lymph node tissue. This sequence was found in a female donor with breast cancer. Some clones in this sample may be carry-over from other donors' samples. This chain connects TRBV7-9 to TRBJ2-3; the match to TRBD1 covers 7 bases. This CDR3 reads CASSPTGTPDTQYF. The CDR3 nucleotides are TGTGCCAGCAGCCCGACAGGGACGCCAGATACGCAGTATTTT.